This TCR beta chain is from a study of T cells after yellow fever vaccination. Study background: The authors prepared low-cell-number fractions using SMART-Seq v4 Ultra Low Input.

Study-wide points: Bulk-population clonotypes that are abundant could appear as contaminants in FACS-sorted repertoires. Subsequent booster samples again held most clones from primary vaccination (under 98% CD4, approximately 85% CD8). It was a weaker secondary response, yet one that peaked faster, at day 5 versus 15.

CDR3 length: 14 amino acids. V was shortened by 1 base and J by 8 bases, with 14 bases between the two germline ends. Germline CDR1 and CDR2: LGHNA and YSLEER. TCRdb analysed the 5' RACE reads with MiXCR anew, one entry per CDR3 protein. The table has about 340,000 distinct CDR3 sequences, 4% seen once. This clonotype was seen repeatedly, ten times or more. Its antigen is currently unknown. The source material was PBMCs, sampled 5 days after the yellow fever booster vaccination. The TCR was taken from a man aged 18 to 29 who received the YFV17D yellow fever vaccine. J is TRBJ1-2 and V is TRBV4-3; possible D gene TRBD1, 6 bases. CDR3 sequence reads: CASSQASGGLGYTF. In DNA, the CDR3 is TGCGCCAGCAGCCAAGCCTCGGGGGGGCTGGGCTACACCTTC.